This T cell receptor (beta chain) was documented in a study of blood T cells in healthy people across ages. This clonotype has just a few counts. Its target is unknown. PCR was performed a second time for roughly 7 to 11 cycles using a sample-barcoded 5' primer and a J-beta primer mix. TCRdb reprocessed the 5' RACE reads with MiXCR, giving one entry per CDR3 protein. The sample consists of 550,000 to 600,000 distinct CDR3 sequences, 25% to 30% of them appearing once. V dropped 0 bases and J dropped 0 bases, with 6 bases sitting between them. The CDR3 has 16 residues. Germline-derived CDR1 and CDR2 are MGHRA and YSYEKL. Donors each provided 8 to 10 milliliters of peripheral blood. Study results and limitations: Naive T cell percentage strongly correlated with TCR beta diversity.

The rearrangement uses TRBV4-1 and TRBJ2-6; D remains unclear. This receptor was identified in a woman aged 65 to 85 in good health. Sequencing used blood. CDR3 residues: CASSQEPNSGANVLTF. In nucleotides, the CDR3 is TGCGCCAGCAGCCAAGAACCCAACTCTGGGGCCAACGTCCTGACTTTC.